This T cell receptor (beta chain) derives from a study of control samples from healthy donors and cancer patients. Libraries were prepared by immunoSEQ multiplex PCR; TCRdb keeps only in-frame clonotypes and omits some of them. The sample holds more than 95,000 clones, 85% to 90% seen once. This CDR3 is built from 14 residues. V gave up 3 bases and J gave up 6 bases, with 13 bases separating them. Germline V lookup: CDR1 MDHEN, CDR2 SYDVKM. Material for sequencing was PBMCs. This clonotype originated in a woman aged 45-65 years with colorectal cancer. The chain has TRBV28 and TRBJ2-3, with D perhaps TRBD1 (5 bases). The CDR3 loop reads CASSFSRVSDTQYF. DNA for the CDR3: TGTGCCAGCAGTTTTAGCAGGGTATCGGATACGCAGTATTTT.